The subject of this entry is one T cell receptor (beta chain). The antigen is undetermined. This sample also contains other DNA sequences that code for the same CDR3. This sample was included in a study of shared clonotypes between healthy human individuals. Study in general: Participating donors consisted of two women and a few men aged 18 to 49. Study-wide results and limits: Naive CD4 clonotypes were shared across several donors at 4.5% to 6.5%.

Naive-designated CD8 cells lacked CD45RO, were positively enriched for CCR7, and omitted terminally differentiated effector memory CD45RA+ cells. Sorted-subset replicate PCRs used 150 to 200 ng of genomic DNA. This amount corresponded to approximately 30,000 T cell genomes. Assay: immunoSEQ multiplex PCR; the TCRdb copy retains only in-frame clones and omits some. In the table there are around 1.9 million clones, roughly 91% of which are singletons. This clonotype was obtained from a man aged 18 to 29 in good health. Some clones in this sample may be carry-over from other donors' samples. The sequenced sample consisted of naive CD8+ T cells from PBMCs.

CDR3 bases: TGCGCCAGCAGCCAAGATGGAGGAGAGACCCAGTACTTC. Translating it yields CASSQDGGETQYF. The chain recombines TRBV4-3 with TRBJ2-5, with a tentative D call TRBD2 (5 bases). V was trimmed by 0 bases and J by 4 bases, leaving 6 bases between them. From germline, CDR1 is LGHNA and CDR2 YSLEER. The length of the CDR3 is 13 residues.